One and the same sample provided the 20 T cell receptor beta chains below, sequenced in a study of a mutant IDH1 vaccine in newly diagnosed glioma. Assay: immunoSEQ multiplex PCR; the TCRdb copy retains only in-frame clones and omits some. The table has roughly 70,000 clones, 65% to 90% seen once; the top ten hold 2.9%. As to time point: baseline, week 1 (first vaccination visit). Sample treatment: pre-vaccination baseline after standard-of-care therapy. This specimen was PBMCs, taken from a glioma patient treated with radiotherapy, temozolomide or both. Receptors originate from a young man with glioma.

This clone was picked up one time. The chain is built from TRBV7-9 and TRBJ1-2; weak D call: TRBD1 (5 bases). The CDR3 contains 15 residues. From germline, CDR1 is SEHNR and CDR2 FQNEAQ (reference sequence). V gave up 5 bases and J gave up 7 bases, with 20 bases separating them. CDR3 nucleotides: TGTGCCAGCAGCCCCGACAGACAAAGGGTCCTTGGCTACACCTTC. It yields the protein CASSPDRQRVLGYTF.

This chain links TRBV6-1 with TRBJ2-3, with D perhaps given as TRBD1 or TRBD2 (5 bases each). Germline V gene sequence: CDR1 MNHNS, CDR2 SASEGT. V was trimmed by 10 bases and J by 2 bases, leaving 19 bases between them. The CDR3 totals 15 residues. The CDR3 DNA follows: TGTGCCACCCGAGCGAGGGGCCTGAACACAGATACGCAGTATTTT. Protein: CATRARGLNTDTQYF.

The chain has TRBV6-4 and TRBJ1-2; the match to TRBD1 covers 10 bases. J gave up 6 bases and V 4 bases, and 8 bases lay outside the gene matches. This CDR3 has 15 amino acids. The germline V gene has CDR1 MRHNA and CDR2 SNTAGT. This CDR3 reads CASSAGQGTFHGYTF. CDR3 sequence (DNA): TGTGCCAGCAGTGCGGGACAGGGGACTTTCCATGGCTACACCTTC.

This chain uses TRBV5-1 with TRBJ1-1; D is possibly TRBD1 (5 bases). Germline assignment: CDR1 SGHRS and CDR2 YFSETQ. The length of the CDR3 is 15 residues. The V and J ends lost 1 base and 5 bases respectively, with 15 bases between them. The CDR3 region has the DNA TGCGCCAGCAGCTTGAGGGGCGTCACCAAGACTGAAGCTTTCTTT. It translates to CASSLRGVTKTEAFF.

The chain joins TRBV12-5 to TRBJ2-3; 11 bases agree with TRBD1. The trim removed 7 bases at V and 9 bases at J, leaving 9 bases unmatched. The CDR3 covers 14 residues. The germline CDR1 and CDR2 sequences are LGHNT and FRNRAP. CDR3 DNA sequence: TGTGCTAGTGCGGGGACAGGGGGTTTCGAGACGCAGTATTTT. Residues: CASAGTGGFETQYF.

This clone was observed a single time. The chain's CDR3 is CASSKGLAGGQETQYF. The CDR3 DNA sequence: TGCGCCAGCAGCAAGGGACTAGCGGGGGGGCAAGAGACCCAGTACTTC. V is TRBV5-1 and J is TRBJ2-5; TRBD2 matches 16 bases. Germline CDR1 is SGHRS and CDR2 is YFSETQ. The CDR3 runs 16 residues. V was pared by 4 bases and J by 2 bases, with 2 bases of the junction left unmatched.

The chain has TRBV4-1 and TRBJ1-1, with 9 bases aligning to TRBD1. The junction had 15 bases not matched to a gene; V was cut back by 4 bases and J by 0 bases. The CDR3 is 19 amino acids. Germline V CDR1 and CDR2: MGHRA, YSYEKL. The CDR3 reads CASSRVTGGGLILNTEAFF. CDR3 DNA sequence: TGCGCCAGCAGCCGCGTGACAGGGGGAGGATTGATCCTGAACACTGAAGCTTTCTTT.

The rearrangement links TRBV5-1 to TRBJ2-1; D is ambiguous. Germline CDR1 SGHRS, CDR2 YFSETQ. Trimming pared 2 bases from V and 6 bases from J, leaving 6 bases between. The CDR3 runs to 12 residues. CDR3 region: CASSLKVNEQFF. As DNA, the CDR3 is TGCGCCAGCAGCTTAAAGGTCAATGAGCAGTTCTTC.

J is TRBJ2-3 and V is TRBV5-1; 11 bases fit TRBD2. Germline CDR1 reads SGHRS; CDR2 reads YFSETQ. The trim removed 1 base at V and 1 base at J, leaving 5 bases unmatched. This CDR3 spans 17 amino acids. This chain's CDR3 is CASSLLTSGIGTDTQYF. The DNA for the CDR3 is TGCGCCAGCAGCTTGCTGACTAGCGGGATAGGCACAGATACGCAGTATTTT.

This clone occurred a few times. The gene calls are TRBV10-2 and TRBJ1-5; D gene uncertain. Germline lookup yields CDR1 WSHSY and CDR2 SAAADI. CDR3 length: 13 residues. The germline V and J ends were trimmed by 10 bases and 0 bases, with 10 bases remaining between them. This CDR3 reads CAIPHSSNQPQHF. The DNA of the CDR3 is TGCGCCATTCCCCACTCTAGCAATCAGCCCCAGCATTTT.

CDR3 nucleotide sequence: TGTGCCAGCAGTCAAAGGGGGACAGGGCTGATAAGCGACTACGAGCAGTACTTC. It translates to CASSQRGTGLISDYEQYF. The chain uses TRBV2 and TRBJ2-7; 9 bases match TRBD1. The CDR3 runs to 18 residues. J lost 3 bases, V lost 5 bases, and 17 bases had no gene match. Germline V lookup: CDR1 SNHLY, CDR2 FYNNEI.

The chain recombines TRBV6-5 with TRBJ1-6; unclear D gene. V shed 2 bases and J shed 4 bases, with 9 bases lying between them. Germline CDR1 MNHEY, CDR2 SVGAGI. CDR3 size: 15 residues. Written as DNA, the CDR3 is TGTGCCAGCAGTTACGGACCGGCATATAATTCACCCCTCCACTTT. Encoded protein: CASSYGPAYNSPLHF.

This chain joins TRBV5-1 and TRBJ2-3; TRBD1 aligns across 12 bases. Losses at the gene ends were 4 bases for V and 1 base for J; bases not matched to a gene: 7. This CDR3 is built from 17 residues. The germline CDR1 and CDR2 sequences are SGHRS and YFSETQ. The CDR3 loop reads CASSRTGQGAGTDTQYF. The CDR3 bases are TGCGCCAGCAGCCGGACGGGACAGGGGGCGGGCACAGATACGCAGTATTTT.

V is TRBV5-1 and J is TRBJ1-2, with TRBD1 identical over 7 bases. The CDR3 is made up of 14 amino acids. From germline, CDR1 is SGHRS and CDR2 YFSETQ. Germline trimming cut 1 base from V and 8 bases from J; bases unmatched to any gene: 8. The CDR3 region is CASSLTTGKEGYTF. The CDR3 DNA follows: TGCGCCAGCAGCTTGACGACAGGGAAAGAGGGCTACACCTTC.

The V call is TRBV11-2, the J call TRBJ1-2; D is perhaps TRBD1 (5 bases). Germline CDR1 SGHAT, CDR2 FQNNGV. V was pared by 6 bases and J by 2 bases, with 19 bases between. This CDR3 is 16 amino acids long. CDR3 sequence (DNA): TGTGCCAGCAGTCTCCCCCTAGGGGTGAGGAACTATGGCTACACCTTC. Its translation: CASSLPLGVRNYGYTF. The full variable domain, rest sourced from reference TRBV11-2 and TRBJ1-2, is EAGVAQSPRYKIIEKRQSVAFWCNPISGHATLYWYQQILGQGPKLLIQFQNNGVVDDSQLPKDRFSAERLKGVDSTLKIQPAKLEDSAVYLCASSLPLGVRNYGYTFGSGTRLTVV.

The rearrangement joins TRBV27 to TRBJ2-7; TRBD1 might be the D (5 bases). CDR1 and CDR2 (germline): MNHEY, SMNVEV (reference sequence). The CDR3 length is 14 residues. V gave up 4 bases and J gave up 2 bases, with 12 bases separating them. CDR3 sequence reads: CASSWGRRTYEQYF. CDR3 coding DNA: TGTGCCAGCAGTTGGGGCAGGAGAACCTACGAGCAGTACTTC.

The chain joins TRBV27 to TRBJ2-1, with TRBD2 as a possible D gene (6 bases). The CDR3 is 14 residues long. Germline-derived CDR1 and CDR2 are MNHEY and SMNVEV (reference sequence). Trimming stripped 2 bases from V and 4 bases from J, with 9 bases between. The CDR3 is CASSLTGEYNEQFF. For the CDR3, the DNA is TGTGCCAGCAGTTTAACGGGGGAGTACAATGAGCAGTTCTTC.

V and J are TRBV6-5 and TRBJ2-7; D ambiguous. The CDR3 is 14 amino acids. V was cut by 0 bases and J by 6 bases, with 12 bases left in between. CDR1 is MNHEY and CDR2 is SVGAGI in the germline V gene. In nucleotides, the CDR3 is TGTGCCAGCAGTTACTCCTCTCCGCCCGGCGAGCAGTACTTC. Protein sequence: CASSYSSPPGEQYF.

CDR3 protein: CASSSTGVGEQYF. The CDR3 DNA follows: TGTGCCAGCAGCTCAACGGGTGTGGGCGAGCAGTACTTC. This chain joins TRBV11-2 and TRBJ2-7; D call uncertain. Trimming stripped 4 bases from V and 6 bases from J, with 13 bases between. The germline CDR1 and CDR2 sequences are SGHAT and FQNNGV. The CDR3 runs to 13 residues. Complete variable domain (other parts from reference TRBV11-2 and TRBJ2-7): EAGVAQSPRYKIIEKRQSVAFWCNPISGHATLYWYQQILGQGPKLLIQFQNNGVVDDSQLPKDRFSAERLKGVDSTLKIQPAKLEDSAVYLCASSSTGVGEQYFGPGTRLTVT.

CDR3 region: CASSSPGENYNEQFF. In nucleotides, the CDR3 is TGTGCCAGCAGCTCCCCGGGAGAGAATTACAATGAGCAGTTCTTC. The chain uses TRBV11-3 and TRBJ2-1; D perhaps matches TRBD2 (6 bases). Germline lookup yields CDR1 SGHNT and CDR2 YENEEA. Trimming removed 4 bases from V and 4 bases from J, with 14 bases in between. The CDR3 is 15 residues long. The full variable domain, rest sourced from reference TRBV11-3 and TRBJ2-1, is EAGVVQSPRYKIIEKKQPVAFWCNPISGHNTLYWYLQNLGQGPELLIRYENEEAVDDSQLPKDRFSAERLKGVDSTLKIQPAELGDSAVYLCASSSPGENYNEQFFGPGTRLTVL.